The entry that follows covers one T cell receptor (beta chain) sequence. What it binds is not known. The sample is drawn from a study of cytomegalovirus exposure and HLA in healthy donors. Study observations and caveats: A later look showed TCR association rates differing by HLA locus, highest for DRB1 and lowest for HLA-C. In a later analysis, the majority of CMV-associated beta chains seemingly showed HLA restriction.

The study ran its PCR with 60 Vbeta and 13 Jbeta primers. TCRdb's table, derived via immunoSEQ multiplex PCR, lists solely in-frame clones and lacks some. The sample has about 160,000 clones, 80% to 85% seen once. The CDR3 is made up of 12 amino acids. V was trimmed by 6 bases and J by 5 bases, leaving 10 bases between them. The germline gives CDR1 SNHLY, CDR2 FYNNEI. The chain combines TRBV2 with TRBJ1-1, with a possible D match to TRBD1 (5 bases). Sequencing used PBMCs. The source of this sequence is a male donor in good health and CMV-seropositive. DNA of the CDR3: TGTGCCAGCAGGACCGGGGGGACTGAAGCTTTCTTT. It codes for CASRTGGTEAFF.